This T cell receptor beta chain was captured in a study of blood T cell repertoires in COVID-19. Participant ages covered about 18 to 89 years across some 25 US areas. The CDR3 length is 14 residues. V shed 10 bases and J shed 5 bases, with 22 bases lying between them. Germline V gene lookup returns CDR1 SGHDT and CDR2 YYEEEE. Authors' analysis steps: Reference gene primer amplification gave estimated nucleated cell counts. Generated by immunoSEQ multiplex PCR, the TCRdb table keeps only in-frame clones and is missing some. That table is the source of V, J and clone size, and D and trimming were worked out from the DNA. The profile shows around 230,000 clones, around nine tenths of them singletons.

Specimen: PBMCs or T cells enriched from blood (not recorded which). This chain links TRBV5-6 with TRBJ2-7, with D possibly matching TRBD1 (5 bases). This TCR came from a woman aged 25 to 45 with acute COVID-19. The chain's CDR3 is CARRNRLELNEQYF. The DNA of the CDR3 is TGTGCCCGCCGCAACAGGTTAGAACTAAACGAGCAGTACTTC.